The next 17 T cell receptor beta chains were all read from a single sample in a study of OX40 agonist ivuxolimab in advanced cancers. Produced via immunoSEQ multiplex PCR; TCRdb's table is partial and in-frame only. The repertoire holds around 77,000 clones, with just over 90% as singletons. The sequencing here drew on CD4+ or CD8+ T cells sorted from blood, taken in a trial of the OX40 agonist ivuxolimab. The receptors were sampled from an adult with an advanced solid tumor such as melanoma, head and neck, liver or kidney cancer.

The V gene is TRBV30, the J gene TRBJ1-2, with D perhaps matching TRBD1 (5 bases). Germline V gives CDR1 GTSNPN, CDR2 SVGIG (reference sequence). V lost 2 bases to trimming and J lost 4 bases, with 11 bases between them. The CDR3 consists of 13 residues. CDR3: CAWSPDRAYGYTF. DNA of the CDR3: TGTGCCTGGAGTCCTGACAGAGCCTATGGCTACACCTTC.

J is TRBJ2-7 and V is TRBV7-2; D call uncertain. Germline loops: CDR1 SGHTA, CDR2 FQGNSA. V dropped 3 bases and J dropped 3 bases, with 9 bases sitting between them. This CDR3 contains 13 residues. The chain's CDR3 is CASSFGNHYEQYF. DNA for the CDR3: TGTGCCAGCAGCTTCGGAAACCACTACGAGCAGTACTTC.

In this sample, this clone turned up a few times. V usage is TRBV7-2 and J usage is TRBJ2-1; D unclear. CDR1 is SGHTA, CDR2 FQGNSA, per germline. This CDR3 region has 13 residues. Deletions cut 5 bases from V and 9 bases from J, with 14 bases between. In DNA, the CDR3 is TGTGCCAGCAGCACTCTCCAGGTTGCTGAGCAGTTCTTC. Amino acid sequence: CASSTLQVAEQFF.

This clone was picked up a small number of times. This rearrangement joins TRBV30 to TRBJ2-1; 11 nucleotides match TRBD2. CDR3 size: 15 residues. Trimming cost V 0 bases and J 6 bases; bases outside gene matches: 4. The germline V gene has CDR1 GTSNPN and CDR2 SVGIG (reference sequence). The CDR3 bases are TGTGCCTGGAGTGTACTAGCGGGAGTAGGCAATGAGCAGTTCTTC. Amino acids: CAWSVLAGVGNEQFF.

The CDR3 region is CASSDRNTEAFF. CDR3 DNA: TGTGCCAGCTCGGACAGGAACACTGAAGCTTTCTTT. This chain joins TRBV6-5 and TRBJ1-1, with D tentatively TRBD1 (6 bases). The CDR3 is 12 residues long. V gave up 8 bases and J gave up 1 base, with 8 bases separating them. The germline gives CDR1 MNHEY, CDR2 SVGAGI.

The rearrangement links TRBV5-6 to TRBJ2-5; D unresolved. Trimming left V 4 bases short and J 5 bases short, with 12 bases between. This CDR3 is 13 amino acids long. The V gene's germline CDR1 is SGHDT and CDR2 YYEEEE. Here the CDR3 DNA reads TGTGCCAGCAGCGCGGATCTCGGGGAGACCCAGTACTTC. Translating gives CASSADLGETQYF.

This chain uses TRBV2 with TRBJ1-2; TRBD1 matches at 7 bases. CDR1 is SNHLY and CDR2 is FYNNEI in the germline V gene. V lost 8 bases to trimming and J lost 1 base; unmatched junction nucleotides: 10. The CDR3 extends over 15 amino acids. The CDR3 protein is CASYRRDSNNYGYTF. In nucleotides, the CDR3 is TGTGCCAGCTACCGCCGGGACAGCAATAACTATGGCTACACCTTC.

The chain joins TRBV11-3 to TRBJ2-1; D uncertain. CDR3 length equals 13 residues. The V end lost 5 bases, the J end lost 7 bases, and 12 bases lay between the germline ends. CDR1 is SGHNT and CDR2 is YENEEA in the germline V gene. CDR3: CASSQNPMNEQFF. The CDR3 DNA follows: TGTGCCAGCAGCCAAAACCCTATGAATGAGCAGTTCTTC.

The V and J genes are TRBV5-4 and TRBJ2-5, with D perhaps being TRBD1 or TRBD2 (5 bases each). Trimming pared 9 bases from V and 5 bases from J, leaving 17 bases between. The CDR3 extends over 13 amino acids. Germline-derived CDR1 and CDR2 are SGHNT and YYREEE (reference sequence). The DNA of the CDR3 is TGTGCCATAGGCCGGGACCCGGCGGAGACCCAGTACTTC. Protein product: CAIGRDPAETQYF. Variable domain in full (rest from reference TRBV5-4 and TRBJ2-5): ETGVTQSPTHLIKTRGQQVTLRCSSQSGHNTVSWYQQALGQGPQFIFQYYREEENGRGNFPPRFSGLQFPNYSSELNVNALELDDSALYLCAIGRDPAETQYFGPGTRLLVL.

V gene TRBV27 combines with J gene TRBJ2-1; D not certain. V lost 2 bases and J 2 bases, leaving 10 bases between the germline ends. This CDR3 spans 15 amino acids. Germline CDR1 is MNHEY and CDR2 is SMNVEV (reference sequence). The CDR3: CASSLDWDTYNEQFF. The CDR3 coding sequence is TGTGCCAGCAGTTTAGACTGGGATACCTACAATGAGCAGTTCTTC.

CDR3 nucleotide sequence: TGCGCCAGCGACTCCGGCCCTCGCACCGGGGAGCTGTTTTTT. It translates to CASDSGPRTGELFF. The chain has TRBV4-1 and TRBJ2-2; D call uncertain. Trimming cost V 8 bases and J 4 bases, with 14 bases left between them. The CDR3 covers 14 residues. In germline, CDR1 is MGHRA, CDR2 YSYEKL.

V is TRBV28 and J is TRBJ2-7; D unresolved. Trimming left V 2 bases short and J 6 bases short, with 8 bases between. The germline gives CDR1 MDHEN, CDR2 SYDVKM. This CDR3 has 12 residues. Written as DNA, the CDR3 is TGTGCCAGCAGTTTAGCCTTCCTCGAGCAGTACTTC. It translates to CASSLAFLEQYF.

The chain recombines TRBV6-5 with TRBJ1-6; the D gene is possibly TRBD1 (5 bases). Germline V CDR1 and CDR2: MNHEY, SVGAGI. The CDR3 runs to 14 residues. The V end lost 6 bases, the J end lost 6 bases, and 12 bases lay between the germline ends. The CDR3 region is CASRTGTPNSPLHF. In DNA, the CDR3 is TGTGCCAGCAGGACCGGGACGCCTAATTCACCCCTCCACTTT.

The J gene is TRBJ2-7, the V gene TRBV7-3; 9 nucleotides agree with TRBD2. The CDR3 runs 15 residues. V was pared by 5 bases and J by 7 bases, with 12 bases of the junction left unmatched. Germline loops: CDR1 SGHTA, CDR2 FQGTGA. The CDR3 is CASSVGGSGSREQYF. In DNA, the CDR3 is TGTGCCAGCAGCGTCGGTGGTAGCGGGAGTCGGGAGCAGTACTTC.

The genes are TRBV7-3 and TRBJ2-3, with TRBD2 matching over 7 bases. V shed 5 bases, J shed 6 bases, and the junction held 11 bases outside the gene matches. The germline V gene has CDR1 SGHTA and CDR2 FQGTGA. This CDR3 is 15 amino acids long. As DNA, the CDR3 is TGTGCCAGCAGCCGCTTTCGCGGGAGTGCCGATACGCAGTATTTT. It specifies CASSRFRGSADTQYF.

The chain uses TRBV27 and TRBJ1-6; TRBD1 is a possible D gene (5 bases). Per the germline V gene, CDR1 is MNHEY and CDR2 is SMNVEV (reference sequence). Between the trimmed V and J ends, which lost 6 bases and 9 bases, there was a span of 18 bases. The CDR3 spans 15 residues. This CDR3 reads CASRATGTGLSPLHF. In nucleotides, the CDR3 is TGTGCCAGCAGGGCCACCGGGACCGGACTTTCACCCCTCCACTTT.

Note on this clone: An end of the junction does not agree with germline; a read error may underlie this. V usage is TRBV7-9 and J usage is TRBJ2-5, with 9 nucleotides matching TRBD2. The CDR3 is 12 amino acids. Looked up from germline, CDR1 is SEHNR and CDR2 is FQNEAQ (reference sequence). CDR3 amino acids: CASSLAGETQYF. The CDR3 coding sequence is TGTGCCAGCAGCCTAGCGGGGGAGACCCAGTACTTC.